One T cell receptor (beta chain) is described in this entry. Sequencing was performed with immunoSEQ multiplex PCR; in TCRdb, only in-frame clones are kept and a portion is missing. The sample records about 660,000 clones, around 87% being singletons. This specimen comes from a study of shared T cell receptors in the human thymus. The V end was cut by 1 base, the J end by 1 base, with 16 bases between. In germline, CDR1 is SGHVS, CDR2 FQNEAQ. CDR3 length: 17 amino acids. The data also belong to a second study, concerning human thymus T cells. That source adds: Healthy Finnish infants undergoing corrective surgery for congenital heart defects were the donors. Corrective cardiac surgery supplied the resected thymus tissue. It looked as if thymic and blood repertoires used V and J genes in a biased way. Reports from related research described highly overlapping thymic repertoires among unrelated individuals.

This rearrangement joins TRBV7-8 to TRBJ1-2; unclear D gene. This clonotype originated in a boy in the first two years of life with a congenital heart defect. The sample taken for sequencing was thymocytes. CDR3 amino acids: CASSLVYRIEGNYGYTF. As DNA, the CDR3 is TGTGCCAGCAGCTTAGTTTATCGTATTGAGGGTAACTATGGCTACACCTTC.